This T cell receptor beta chain was found in a study of shared clonotypes between healthy human individuals. As regards this clone: Its specificity is not known.

The study's findings and limits: Generally, naive subsets came out with larger estimated richness than memory subsets. The study sampled only blood, and tissue repertoires likely differ.

V shed 0 bases and J shed 1 base, with 8 bases lying between them. CDR3 length equals 15 residues. The germline CDR1 and CDR2 sequences are SGHRS and YFSETQ. The repertoire was sequenced with immunoSEQ multiplex PCR; TCRdb's copy has only in-frame clones and lacks some. The table has 300,000 or so clones, around 67% seen once. The receptor was derived from a man aged 25 to 40 in good health. The sequencing input was memory CD4+ T cells sorted from blood. Stated subset: CD45RA-negative fraction. V is TRBV5-1 and J is TRBJ2-1; the D is unclear. This chain's CDR3 is CASSLGGTSYNEQFF. CDR3 bases: TGCGCCAGCAGCTTGGGAGGTACGTCCTACAATGAGCAGTTCTTC. Based on the CDR3 plus reference TRBV5-1 and TRBJ2-1, the full variable domain is KAGVTQTPRYLIKTRGQQVTLSCSPISGHRSVSWYQQTPGQGLQFLFEYFSETQRNKGNFPGRFSGRQFSNSRSEMNVSTLELGDSALYLCASSLGGTSYNEQFFGPGTRLTVL.